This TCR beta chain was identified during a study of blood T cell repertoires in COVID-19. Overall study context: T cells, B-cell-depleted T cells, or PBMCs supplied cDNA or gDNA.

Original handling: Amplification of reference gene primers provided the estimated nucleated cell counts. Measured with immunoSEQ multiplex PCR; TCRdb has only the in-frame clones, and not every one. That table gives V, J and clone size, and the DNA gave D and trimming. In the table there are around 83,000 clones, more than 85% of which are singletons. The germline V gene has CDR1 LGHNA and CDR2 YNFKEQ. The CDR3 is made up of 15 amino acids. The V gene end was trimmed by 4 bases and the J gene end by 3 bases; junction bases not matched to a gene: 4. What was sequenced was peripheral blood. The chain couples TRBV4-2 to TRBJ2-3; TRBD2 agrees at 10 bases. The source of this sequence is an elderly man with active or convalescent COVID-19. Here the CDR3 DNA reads TGTGCCAGCAGCCGTACTAGCGGGGAAACAGATACGCAGTATTTT. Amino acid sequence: CASSRTSGETDTQYF.